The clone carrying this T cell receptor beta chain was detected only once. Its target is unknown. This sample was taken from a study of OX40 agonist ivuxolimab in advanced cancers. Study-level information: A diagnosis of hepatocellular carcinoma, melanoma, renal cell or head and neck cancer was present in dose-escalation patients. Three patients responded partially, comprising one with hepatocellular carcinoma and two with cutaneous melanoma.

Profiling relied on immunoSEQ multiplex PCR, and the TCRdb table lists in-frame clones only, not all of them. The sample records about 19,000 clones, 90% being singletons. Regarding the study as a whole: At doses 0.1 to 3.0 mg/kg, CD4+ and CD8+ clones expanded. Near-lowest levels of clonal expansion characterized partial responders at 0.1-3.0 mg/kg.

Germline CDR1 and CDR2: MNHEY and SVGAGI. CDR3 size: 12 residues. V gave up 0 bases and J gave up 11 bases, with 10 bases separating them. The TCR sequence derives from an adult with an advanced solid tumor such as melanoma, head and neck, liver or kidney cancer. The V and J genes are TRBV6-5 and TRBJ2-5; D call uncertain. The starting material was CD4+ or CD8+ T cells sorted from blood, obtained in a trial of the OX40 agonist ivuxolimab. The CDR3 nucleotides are TGTGCCAGCAGTTACTCGCCGGGTGAGCAGTACTTC. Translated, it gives CASSYSPGEQYF.